This T cell receptor beta chain was identified in a study of tissue T cells after allogeneic stem cell transplantation. Study observations and caveats: Anatomically similar tissues had similar TCR repertoires within each patient.

TCRdb's copy holds only in-frame clones and misses some; the assay was immunoSEQ multiplex PCR. The table has thousands of clones, approximately 60% seen once. Indicated time point: mouse harvest day 7 after allogeneic transplant. Each mouse received 10^7 T-cell-depleted marrow cells plus 10^6 splenic CD5+ T cells by tail vein. This CDR3 is 15 amino acids long. Per the germline V gene, CDR1 is KGHTA and CDR2 is FQNQQP. In regard to this clone: The antigen remains undetermined. The gene names given are mouse names. Coverage ceases 1 residue before the CDR3 finishes, and the germline J gene fills in the end.

The chain links TRBV23 to TRBJ1-6; the table's D call TRBD1 went unverified against the DNA. TRBJ1-6 is sorted into the ORF group, with uncertain function. This TCR came from a female BALB/c mouse given C57BL/6 T cells with graft-versus-host disease after an allogeneic hematopoietic cell transplant. The material sequenced was gut tissue. The CDR3 DNA, read in part, is TGCTCCAGCAGTCCGACAATTTCCTATAATTCGCCCCTCTAC. This encodes CSSSPTISYNSPLY. The CDR3 in its entirety is CSSSPTISYNSPLYF.